The 20 T cell receptor beta chains in this list originate from one sample, sequenced in a study of molecular identifiers for immune sequencing clone quantification. TCRdb re-called the PCR reads through MiXCR, storing one row per CDR3 protein. The sample records hundreds of thousands of distinct CDR3 sequences, about 20% being singletons. The sequencing sample was made of naive CD8+ T cells from blood, with Jurkat cell RNA spiked in. Stated subset: FACS-sorted CD8+CD4-CCR7+CD45RA+ naive T cells. These receptors were collected from a human donor in good health. Some libraries in this study had Jurkat cell RNA spiked in.

The chain joins TRBV10-1 to TRBJ2-5, with D hard to call. The germline V gene encodes CDR1 WNHNN and CDR2 SYGVQD (reference sequence). This CDR3 is 15 amino acids long. Deletions cut 8 bases from V and 3 bases from J, with 19 bases between. In DNA form, the CDR3 reads TGCGCCAGCGGTATAAGGTGGCAGGTGAAAGAGACCCAGTACTTC. It encodes CASGIRWQVKETQYF.

Many counts were recorded for this clonotype. CDR3: CSARLAGGLNTGELFF. The CDR3 DNA follows: TGCAGTGCTAGACTAGCGGGAGGCCTGAACACCGGGGAGCTGTTTTTT. The J gene is TRBJ2-2, the V gene TRBV20-1; 11 bases are shared with TRBD2. The CDR3 length is 16 residues. CDR1 is DFQATT, CDR2 SNEGSKA, per germline (reference sequence). J lost 1 base, V lost 2 bases, and 3 bases had no gene match.

This clonotype has a handful of counts. The chain uses TRBV2 and TRBJ1-6; weak D call: TRBD1 (5 bases). This CDR3 region has 13 residues. CDR1 SNHLY and CDR2 FYNNEI come from the germline V gene. V lost 8 bases to trimming and J lost 9 bases, with 14 bases between them. The CDR3 spells CASFGQGGSPLHF. The CDR3 coding sequence is TGTGCCAGCTTTGGCCAGGGTGGTTCACCCCTCCACTTT.

This clonotype was counted ten times or more. The genes are TRBV5-4 and TRBJ2-1; D is perhaps TRBD2 (6 bases). The CDR3 totals 14 residues. V shed 4 bases and J shed 5 bases, with 13 bases lying between them. Looked up from germline, CDR1 is SGHNT and CDR2 is YYREEE (reference sequence). The CDR3 region has the DNA TGTGCCAGCAGCCCAGGGACTGCCCACAATGAGCAGTTCTTC. Its translation is CASSPGTAHNEQFF.

This clonotype occurred many times. CDR3 DNA: TGTGCCAGCAGTCCGGGACACCAAGGGTCATCCTACGAGCAGTACTTC. Its translation: CASSPGHQGSSYEQYF. This rearrangement joins TRBV12-3 or TRBV12-4 to TRBJ2-7; D is possibly TRBD1 (6 bases). V lost 5 bases, J lost 1 base, and 18 bases lay in between. This CDR3 spans 16 amino acids.

Comment on this clonotype: Possible read error: a much larger clone is one base away. The rearrangement links TRBV3-1 to TRBJ2-2; D remains unclear. The germline gives CDR1 LGHDT, CDR2 YNNKEL (reference sequence). This CDR3 has 17 residues. Deletions cut 5 bases from V and 3 bases from J, with 19 bases between. CDR3 protein: CASSFSETDRYTGELFF. The CDR3 nucleotides read TGTGCCAGCAGCTTCAGCGAGACGGATCGATACACCGGGGAGCTGTTTTTT.

Ten or more counts support this clonotype. V and J are TRBV27 and TRBJ2-3; 11 bases match TRBD2. V was clipped by 1 base and J by 0 bases; unmatched bases: 6. This CDR3 contains 18 residues. Germline loops: CDR1 MNHEY, CDR2 SMNVEV (reference sequence). The CDR3 DNA reads as TGTGCCAGCAGTTTATACCCTAGCGGGGGGTACAGCACAGATACGCAGTATTTT. Protein sequence: CASSLYPSGGYSTDTQYF.

To note about this clonotype: An end of the junction differs from the germline gene, which may be a read error. This sequence joins TRBV7-8 and TRBJ1-4; D perhaps matches TRBD1 (6 bases). Per the germline V gene, CDR1 is SGHVS and CDR2 is FQNEAQ. The CDR3 runs 16 residues. CDR3: CASSLAGGADNEKLFF. CDR3 DNA sequence: TGTGCCAGCAGCCTAGCGGGGGGGGCCGATAATGAAAAACTGTTTTTT. Using reference TRBV7-8 and TRBJ1-4 for the parts outside the CDR3, the full variable domain is GAGVSQSPRYKVAKRGQDVALRCDPISGHVSLFWYQQALGQGPEFLTYFQNEAQLDKSGLPSDRFFAERPEGSVSTLKIQRTQQEDSAVYLCASSLAGGADNEKLFFGSGTQLSVL.

This chain joins TRBV28 and TRBJ2-7; no clear D. Between the trimmed V and J ends, which lost 5 bases and 1 base, there was a span of 12 bases. Germline lookup yields CDR1 MDHEN and CDR2 SYDVKM. CDR3 size: 14 residues. CDR3 sequence: CASSPRSTSYEQYF. The DNA of the CDR3 is TGTGCCAGCAGTCCCCGCAGCACGTCCTACGAGCAGTACTTC.

This chain uses TRBV15 with TRBJ1-3; the match to TRBD1 covers 7 bases. Unmatched junction bases numbered 9, after V lost 0 bases and J lost 4 bases. The CDR3 extends over 17 amino acids. CDR1 is LNHNV, CDR2 YYDKDF, per germline (reference sequence). CDR3 region: CATSRDIDRVAGNTIYF. CDR3 DNA sequence: TGTGCCACCAGCAGAGATATCGACAGGGTGGCCGGAAACACCATATATTTT.

V usage is TRBV4-1 and J usage is TRBJ2-7; 7 nucleotides match TRBD1. V was clipped by 4 bases and J by 3 bases; unmatched bases: 6. Germline V gene lookup returns CDR1 MGHRA and CDR2 YSYEKL. The CDR3 has 14 residues. The CDR3 region has the DNA TGCGCCAGCAGCCCGCCGGACAGGAACTACGAGCAGTACTTC. This translates into CASSPPDRNYEQYF.

This chain links TRBV27 with TRBJ2-5; 8 bases agree with TRBD1. V was pared by 6 bases and J by 5 bases, with 11 bases of the junction left unmatched. Germline CDR1 MNHEY, CDR2 SMNVEV (reference sequence). This CDR3 region has 15 residues. The CDR3: CASRYRTGSAETQYF. CDR3 nucleotides: TGTGCCAGCAGATACCGGACAGGGTCGGCGGAGACCCAGTACTTC.

This clonotype came up many times. CDR3 coding DNA: TGCGCCAGCAGCTTTGGGGCGGGGGAGCAGTTCTTC. This gives the protein CASSFGAGEQFF. The chain combines TRBV5-1 with TRBJ2-1; weak D call: TRBD2 (6 bases). Trimming shortened V by 2 bases and J by 10 bases, and 10 bases separated the two germline ends. This CDR3 contains 12 residues. The germline CDR1 and CDR2 sequences are SGHRS and YFSETQ.

Notes on this clonotype: This may be a read error, as it is one base from a much larger clone. The V call is TRBV13, the J call TRBJ2-3; 9 nucleotides line up with TRBD1. There are 18 residues in the CDR3. The V and J ends lost 4 bases and 3 bases, in that order; junction bases with no gene match: 14. CDR1 and CDR2 from the germline V gene are PRHDT and FYEKMQ (reference sequence). The CDR3 DNA is TGTGCCAGCAGCTCCATGGGACAGGGAGGATTTCGGACAGATACGCAGTATTTT. Translating gives CASSSMGQGGFRTDTQYF.

This clonotype has ten or more counts. The chain joins TRBV5-6 to TRBJ2-6; D remains unclear. The CDR3 contains 15 residues. Trimming removed 2 bases at V and 0 bases at J, with 6 bases between. The germline CDR1 and CDR2 sequences are SGHDT and YYEEEE. CDR3 in DNA: TGTGCCAGCAGCTTAAGGATCTCTGGGGCCAACGTCCTGACTTTC. Translating it yields CASSLRISGANVLTF.

This clonotype was seen repeatedly, ten times or more. This chain joins TRBV3-1 and TRBJ1-4; D may be TRBD1 (5 bases). The CDR3 is 18 residues long. Trimming stripped 3 bases from V and 6 bases from J, with 23 bases between. CDR1 is LGHDT and CDR2 is YNNKEL in the germline V gene (reference sequence). CDR3 sequence: CASSQTGHGGARYEKLFF. The DNA for the CDR3 is TGTGCCAGCAGCCAGACTGGACACGGAGGGGCTCGGTATGAAAAACTGTTTTTT.

This clonotype was observed at least ten times. The chain employs TRBV3-1 and TRBJ2-3, with D hard to call. This CDR3 spans 16 amino acids. Trimming removed 0 bases from V and 2 bases from J, with 12 bases in between. Germline CDR1 is LGHDT and CDR2 is YNNKEL (reference sequence). CDR3 sequence reads: CASSQDPIAVTDTQYF. In DNA form, the CDR3 reads TGTGCCAGCAGCCAAGATCCAATAGCAGTCACAGATACGCAGTATTTT.

This clonotype was detected many times. The genes are TRBV4-1 and TRBJ1-1; D is ambiguous. V was cut by 0 bases and J by 1 base, with 12 bases left in between. Germline V gene lookup returns CDR1 MGHRA and CDR2 YSYEKL. CDR3 length: 16 residues. CDR3 protein: CASSQDRGQPNTEAFF. CDR3 DNA sequence: TGCGCCAGCAGCCAAGATCGTGGCCAGCCGAACACTGAAGCTTTCTTT.

In this sample, this clonotype turned up a few times. A read error may be the cause here, since a much bigger clone is one base away. The chain couples TRBV5-3 to TRBJ2-7; D gene unclear. TRBV5-3 falls under the ORF class, with uncertain function. There are 13 residues in the CDR3. CDR3 coding DNA: TGTGCCAGCAGCTTGCGACAACGCTACGAGCAGTACTTC. Its translation is CASSLRQRYEQYF.

This clonotype was seen at least ten times. The chain carries TRBV28 and TRBJ2-7, with D perhaps matching TRBD1 (6 bases). With 6 bases removed from V and 0 bases from J, the gap between germline ends came to 21 bases. The CDR3 runs 17 residues. Per germline, CDR1 MDHEN and CDR2 SYDVKM. CDR3 amino acids: CASSRISRDTYSYEQYF. The CDR3 nucleotides are TGTGCCAGCAGCCGAATCTCCCGGGACACTTACTCCTACGAGCAGTACTTC.